These T cell receptor beta chains were read from a single sample in a study of blood T cells in healthy people across ages. TCRdb reanalysed the 5' RACE reads using MiXCR and keeps one entry per CDR3 protein. Here the sample spans 1.6 million or so distinct CDR3 sequences, 30% to 35% being singletons. Sequenced: blood. The receptors were sampled from a woman aged 25-40 years in good health. The CDR3 runs from the conserved cysteine through the conserved F or W. D genes are given only for firm matches.

TRBJ2-5 | TRBV28 | NA | CASRPDTGTSQETQYF
TRBJ2-5 | TRBV4-1 | NA | CASSQGSGKLPETQYF
TRBJ1-1 | TRBV20-1 | TRBD1 | CSAKTGVNTEAFF
TRBJ2-5 | TRBV5-1 | TRBD2 | CASSWVTSGRETQYF
TRBJ2-3 | TRBV12-3/TRBV12-4 | TRBD1 | CASSSTGGSADTQYF
TRBJ1-2 | TRBV29-1 | TRBD1 | CSGLDRVGGYTF
TRBJ2-7 | TRBV10-3 | NA | CAISVEGYEQYF
TRBJ2-5 | TRBV12-3/TRBV12-4 | TRBD2 | CASRPGLAGGPETQYF
TRBJ2-5 | TRBV13 | NA | CASSSREETQYF
TRBJ1-2 | TRBV10-3 | NA | CAIRDPGTTYGYTF
NA | TRBV12-3/TRBV12-4 | TRBD1 | CASGGTGGNEQYF
TRBJ2-5 | TRBV4-1 | NA | CASSQAQRARETQYF
TRBJ1-5 | TRBV6-1 | TRBD1 | CASRTGRMSNQPQHF
TRBJ2-1 | TRBV7-8 | NA | CASWAGDEQFF
TRBJ2-3 | TRBV5-1 | TRBD2 | CASRLSGGSTDTQYF
TRBJ2-7 | TRBV28 | TRBD2 | CASSQFWAGGYEQYF
TRBJ2-5 | TRBV7-2 | NA | CASSLMAGAGPTQYF
TRBJ2-7 | TRBV10-3 | TRBD2 | CAMGPGLAATYEQYF
TRBJ2-3 | TRBV5-1 | TRBD2 | CASSYRSGGSTDTQYF
TRBJ2-2 | TRBV7-3 | NA | CASSLYQGGTGELFF
TRBJ2-1 | TRBV4-2 | NA | CASSRIPGDPQMEQFF
TRBJ2-1 | TRBV20-1 | TRBD1 | CSARDASTGGNEQFF
TRBJ2-3 | TRBV7-2 | TRBD2 | CASSLERLAGVTSTDTQYF
TRBJ2-1 | TRBV20-1 | NA | CSARLGGGLYNEQFF
NA | TRBV3-1 | TRBD1 | CASSLNRGLATQYF
TRBJ1-2 | TRBV12-3/TRBV12-4 | NA | CASAMGSEGNGYTF
TRBJ2-3 | TRBV5-6 | TRBD2 | CASSFSIITKQREVMHTQYF
TRBJ1-5 | TRBV20-1 | TRBD1 | CSARQGARNQPQHF
TRBJ1-2 | TRBV4-1 | TRBD1 | CASSAKGADYGYTF
TRBJ2-7 | TRBV30 | NA | CAWSVDRHEQYF
TRBJ2-1 | TRBV11-2 | NA | CASSPGRGPNNEQFF
TRBJ1-2 | TRBV10-3 | NA | CAISEADGASGGYTF
TRBJ2-7 | TRBV18 | NA | CASSKYQGFSYEQYF
TRBJ2-1 | TRBV6-5 | TRBD2 | CASSVPTSGGEITYNEQFF
TRBJ2-3 | TRBV20-1 | TRBD2 | CSASKHQAGDPWGTDTQYF
TRBJ2-7 | TRBV28 | NA | CASSPVAANYEQYF
TRBJ2-2 | TRBV4-1 | TRBD1 | CASSQVGQGSSFTGELFF
TRBJ1-1 | TRBV25-1 | NA | CASSGPGLMNTEAFF
TRBJ2-7 | TRBV7-9 | NA | CASSLAAGPVTYEQYF
TRBJ2-7 | TRBV7-6 | NA | CASSLGIGTSGSYEQYF
TRBJ2-1 | TRBV20-1 | NA | CSARGEGDEQFF
TRBJ1-5 | TRBV20-1 | NA | CSAADMGFNQPQHF